This TCR beta chain was observed in a study of blood T cell repertoires in COVID-19. As for the study in general: Nucleic acid was either cDNA or gDNA, and it came from T cells, B-cell-depleted T cells, or PBMCs.

The germline CDR1 and CDR2 sequences are SEHNR and FQNEAQ (reference sequence). CDR3 length: 16 residues. J gave up 0 bases and V 1 base, and 5 bases lay outside the gene matches. In the original processing: Estimated nucleated cell counts came from reference gene primer amplification. Profiling relied on immunoSEQ multiplex PCR, and the TCRdb table lists in-frame clones only, not all of them. V, J and clone size are taken as reported in that table, and D and trimming were inferred from the DNA itself. There are fewer than 250,000 clones in the sample; around four fifths occur only once, and 5% to 7% lies in the top ten.

The chain uses TRBV7-9 and TRBJ2-5; 7 bases are a match to TRBD2. This receptor was taken from a woman in her sixties or seventies with active or convalescent COVID-19. Material: peripheral blood. The CDR3 loop reads CASSLGREWYQETQYF. The CDR3 coding sequence is TGTGCCAGCAGCTTAGGGCGGGAGTGGTACCAAGAGACCCAGTACTTC.